This TCR beta chain came from a study of cytomegalovirus exposure and HLA in healthy donors (dated by TCRdb to 2016 to 2017). Looking at the study overall: An earlier analysis of 587 of the donors reported approximately 280 Gb of sequence data and 90 million to 120 million unique TCR beta sequences obtained from approximately 180 million T cells. An early release that covered about 640 HLA-typed donors contained about 290 gigabases of sequencing data and some 87 million unique TCR sequences. Of the approximately 400 genotyped donors, over 70% fell in the genetic ancestry cluster associated with self-reported Caucasian donors. The study aimed to test whether cataloging public T cell receptors could reveal signatures of past pathogen exposure. The study used immunosequencing to profile the T cell repertoires of about 670 subjects and linked those repertoires to cytomegalovirus serostatus. Along with the approximately 700-subject first cohort, a separate validation cohort of over 90 different subjects was used. To predict cytomegalovirus infection status, the study combined high-throughput TCR immunosequencing, statistical association of individual TCRs with disease status, and machine learning. A later analysis re-examined previously published TCR beta repertoires from 500 to 700 donors and added high-resolution HLA genotyping to investigate patterns of TCR occurrence. In the later analysis, no new phenotypic data were used to find candidate immune exposures; instead, reliance was placed on TCR beta sequences and their occurrence across donors. An earlier analysis of 587 of the donors used high-throughput TCR beta sequencing to judge whether each TCR beta V gene segment behaved as functional or pseudogenic. Donor age, sex, ethnicity and CMV serostatus were collected together with the repertoire data. In a later genetic analysis, genome-wide SNP genotypes for about 65% of the roughly 670 donors were used, and that subset was treated as a discovery cohort. All discovery cohort repertoires had been generated on a single sequencing platform. Class I and class II HLA loci were covered by the typing at four-digit resolution. The number of typed donors differed by locus: about 620-640 for A, B, C, DRB1 and DQB1; some 540 for DQA1; 606 for DPA1; and 400 to 480 for DPB1. Because of strong linkage in the cohort, roughly five DR-DQ haplotypes were treated as single units for association and clustering. Across approximately 400 genotyped donors of the cohort, an average of 235,054 unique TCR beta nucleotide sequences per donor were sequenced, and 15% to 20% of those sequences were non-productive. Overall study results and their limits: Three of the identified cytomegalovirus-associated TCR beta chains were confirmed in vitro to be specific for cytomegalovirus antigens. According to a later genetic analysis, donors in an Asian-associated ancestry cluster had fewer N-insertions in productive TCRs than the approximately 610-donor mean. Immune exposure information for the cohort was limited to CMV serostatus. Some IMGT-functional V segments, including TRBV6-2 and TRBV6-3, could not be distinguished by the 87-base-pair reads and were therefore excluded. In a later analysis, HLA-associated TCR beta chains showed more clonal expansion and lower generation probabilities than non-associated chains that were equally common. A group of highly shared sequence variants was considered likely to be a technical artifact of the sequencing pipeline. In a later analysis, several top co-occurrence clusters were reported to appear linked to parvovirus B19, influenza, CMV and Epstein-Barr virus. According to the authors, the approach could potentially be generalized to other disease states and immunological phenotypes. Most TCR sequences were seen in very few donors, while some public TCRs were found in many individuals. A later analysis found that most CMV-associated TCR beta chains appeared HLA-restricted, with HLA associations seemingly driven largely by CMV exposure. Only TCR beta chains were sequenced in this cohort, and the absence of alpha or paired-chain data limited detectable features. V-gene and J-gene trimming of TCR beta chains was associated with a missense DCLRE1C variant in a later genetic analysis, and the association was replicated in an independent cohort. A later analysis found that TCR association rates varied across HLA loci, with DRB1 alleles showing the most associated TCRs and HLA-C alleles the fewest. When HLA alleles, especially DR and DQ, strongly co-occurred, attributing TCR associations to individual alleles was difficult. Because HLA typing was missing for some donors at each locus, association tests included only the typed subset. In an earlier analysis of about 550 of the donors, most TCR beta V segments were observed in productive rearrangements about 90% or about 30% of the time, broadly matching IMGT annotations. The classifier was reported to diagnose cytomegalovirus status with high specificity and sensitivity in both the original and validation cohorts. The study listed 164 TCR beta chains as associated with cytomegalovirus. The presence/absence analyses assumed that sequencing depth was roughly uniform across donors, and that assumption may not be true. Correlated functional status among segregating V segments might be attributable to linkage disequilibrium, but an unknown experimental factor could not be ruled out. A further reported finding was that TCR beta sequences accurately predicted the HLA-A and HLA-B alleles for most subjects in the first cohort. Because counts were too low, about 15 rarely observed V segments, including chromosome 9 orphons, were left out of the earlier analysis of about 500 of the donors. A later analysis associated 17,000 or so TCR beta sequences with specific HLA alleles at a false discovery rate of 0.05.

The library came from the immunoSEQ multiplex PCR assay. A mixture of 60 forward primers for TCR Vbeta segments and 13 reverse primers for TCR Jbeta segments was used in the multiplex PCR. The CDR3 region of rearranged TCR beta genes was amplified from genomic DNA with a multiplex PCR assay. On the Illumina HiSeq System, the amplified TCR beta libraries were sequenced as 87-base-pair reads. The authors' analysis ran thus. A later analysis tallied approximately 87 million unique TCR beta chains across the 666 repertoires, and approximately 11 million of those chains were shared by two or more donors. To remove PCR and sequencing errors, raw reads were error-corrected and collapsed into unique sequences using a nearest-neighbor algorithm that merged closely related sequences. CDR3 sequences were aligned to IMGT reference sequences to assign V, D and J gene segments. Each retained sequence needed at least a six-nucleotide match to both a V gene segment and a J gene segment. Rearrangements were classified as productive when the CDR3 lacked stop codons and remained in frame with V and J, and all other rearrangements were classified as non-productive. CDR3 was defined by IMGT convention, running from the second conserved V-encoded cysteine to the conserved J-encoded phenylalanine. In an earlier analysis of just under 600 of the donors, sequences lacking an unambiguous match to a single V gene segment were excluded. In an earlier analysis of approximately 590 of the donors, V segments were called functional above 56.7% productive rearrangements and were called segregating when the between-donor standard deviation exceeded 5%. A statistical classification framework was built to diagnose cytomegalovirus status from the catalog of TCR beta chain sequences. In a later analysis, V and J genes were assigned by comparing TCR nucleotide sequences against IMGT/GENE-DB human TR gene sequences. The TCRdist pipeline was used in a later analysis to assign CDR3 sequences and most-parsimonious VDJ recombination scenarios. In a later analysis, every TCR beta chain was defined by the combination of its CDR3 amino acid sequence and its V-gene family, and reads without a unique V-gene family were dropped. As a way to deal with suspected cross-contamination and a sequencing artifact, a later analysis dropped 640 or so nucleotide sequences that were highly shared and had low generation probability. In a later analysis, a clonal expansion index was calculated for each public chain from normalized within-repertoire ranks of inferred template counts. A later analysis computed generation probabilities with a VDJ recombination model fitted to out-of-frame rearrangements, and checked the results against IGoR. In a later analysis, TCR-TCR, TCR-HLA and TCR-CMV co-occurrence was scored with hypergeometric tests, and a repertoire-size bias correction was applied to TCR pairs. A later analysis estimated false discovery rates by permuting HLA or CMV assignments 20 times. In a later analysis, co-occurring TCRs were grouped using DBSCAN, and TCRdist sequence similarity was added for clustering within HLA-allele-positive subsets. For co-occurrence clustering, repertoires with fewer than 30,000 or more than 120,000 public chains were excluded, along with roughly 5 repertoires with anomalous nucleotide sharing. TCRdb took this table from immuneACCESS and kept in-frame rearrangements with V and J called. Such tables lack part of the clones; where checked against another copy, unresolved V genes explain under half of the gap, and the rest is unexplained. V and J calls and clone size are those listed in that table; D and trimming were worked out from the DNA. In this sample the table shows about 93,000 clones, approximately 80% of which occur a single time. The ten largest clones capture roughly 3.8% of the sample.

On this clone itself: Its antigen remains unidentified. Base-call qualities are not available, and no considerably larger clone is one nucleotide away.

In total, just over 650 healthy bone marrow donors made up the cohort. At the time of sampling, all cohort members were nominally healthy, though unrecorded immune exposures were likely present. The donor was CMV seronegative and belonged to the group of 350 or so seronegative cohort members. A peripheral blood sample was collected from each donor, and TCR beta sequencing was performed on peripheral blood mononuclear cells. Genomic DNA extraction from the blood cell samples was performed with the Qiagen DNeasy Blood Extraction Kit. CDR1 and CDR2 are drawn from the germline V gene: SGHRS, YFSETQ. Including cysteine and phenylalanine, the CDR3 has 17 amino acids. Only the CDR3 DNA stays, 51 bases, in frame from base 1. The junction shows trimming of 3 bases on V and 0 bases on J, plus 18 bases between the germline ends.

Recombination connected TRBV5-1 to TRBJ2-5; the D gene is perhaps TRBD2, from 5 matching bases. Sequencing was carried out using PBMCs. This clonotype was obtained from a man between 45 and 60 years old in good health and CMV-seronegative. The CDR3 loop reads CASSSAGWDGDQETQYF. The DNA sequence reads TGCGCCAGCAGCTCGGCGGGCTGGGATGGCGACCAAGAGACCCAGTACTTC.